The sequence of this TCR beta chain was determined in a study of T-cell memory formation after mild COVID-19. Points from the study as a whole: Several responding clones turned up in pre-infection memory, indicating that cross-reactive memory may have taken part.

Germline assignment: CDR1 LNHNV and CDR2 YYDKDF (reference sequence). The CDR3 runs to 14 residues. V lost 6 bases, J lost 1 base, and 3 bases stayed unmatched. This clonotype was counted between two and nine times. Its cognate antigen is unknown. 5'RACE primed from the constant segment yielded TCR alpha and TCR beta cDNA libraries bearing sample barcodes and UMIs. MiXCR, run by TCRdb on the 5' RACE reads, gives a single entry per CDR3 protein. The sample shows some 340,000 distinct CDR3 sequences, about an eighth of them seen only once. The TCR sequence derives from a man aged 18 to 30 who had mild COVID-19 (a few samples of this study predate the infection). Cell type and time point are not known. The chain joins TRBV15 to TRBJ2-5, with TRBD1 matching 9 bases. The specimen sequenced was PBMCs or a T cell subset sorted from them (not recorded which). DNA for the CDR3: TGTGCCACCAGGTCGGGACAGGGCCAAGAGACCCAGTACTTC. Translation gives CATRSGQGQETQYF.